This T cell receptor (beta chain) derives from a study of T cell responses to AZD1222 COVID-19 vaccine. Study-wide findings and caveats: Two AZD1222 doses significantly raised spike-specific TCR breadth and depth over controls.

As regards this clone: Its matching antigen is unknown.

The CDR3 is 17 amino acids. The assay was immunoSEQ multiplex PCR, and TCRdb's table has in-frame clones only and misses some. The table includes more than 150,000 clones, 85% to 90% detected once. The chain employs TRBV21-1 and TRBJ2-4; the D segment call TRBD1 is taken from the table without a DNA check. TRBV21-1 is assigned pseudogene status. Sequenced material: peripheral blood, taken 28 days after the second AZD1222 dose. The receptor's source is an adult who received the AZD1222 COVID-19 vaccine. CDR3: CASNDKRELDSLNIQYF. The CDR3 region has the DNA TGTGCCAGCAACGACAAACGTGAACTGGACAGTCTAAACATTCAGTACTTC.